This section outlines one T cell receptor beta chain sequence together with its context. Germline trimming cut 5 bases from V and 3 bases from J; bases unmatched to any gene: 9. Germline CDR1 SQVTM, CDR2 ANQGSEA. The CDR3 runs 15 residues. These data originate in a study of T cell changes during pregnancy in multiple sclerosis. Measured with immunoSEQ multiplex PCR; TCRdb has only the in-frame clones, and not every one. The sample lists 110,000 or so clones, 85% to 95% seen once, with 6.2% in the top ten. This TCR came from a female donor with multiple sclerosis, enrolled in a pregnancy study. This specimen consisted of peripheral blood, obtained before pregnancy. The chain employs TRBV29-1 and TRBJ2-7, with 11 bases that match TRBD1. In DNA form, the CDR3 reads TGCAGCGTTAAGAGACCGGGACAGGGGGGCTACGAGCAGTACTTC. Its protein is CSVKRPGQGGYEQYF.